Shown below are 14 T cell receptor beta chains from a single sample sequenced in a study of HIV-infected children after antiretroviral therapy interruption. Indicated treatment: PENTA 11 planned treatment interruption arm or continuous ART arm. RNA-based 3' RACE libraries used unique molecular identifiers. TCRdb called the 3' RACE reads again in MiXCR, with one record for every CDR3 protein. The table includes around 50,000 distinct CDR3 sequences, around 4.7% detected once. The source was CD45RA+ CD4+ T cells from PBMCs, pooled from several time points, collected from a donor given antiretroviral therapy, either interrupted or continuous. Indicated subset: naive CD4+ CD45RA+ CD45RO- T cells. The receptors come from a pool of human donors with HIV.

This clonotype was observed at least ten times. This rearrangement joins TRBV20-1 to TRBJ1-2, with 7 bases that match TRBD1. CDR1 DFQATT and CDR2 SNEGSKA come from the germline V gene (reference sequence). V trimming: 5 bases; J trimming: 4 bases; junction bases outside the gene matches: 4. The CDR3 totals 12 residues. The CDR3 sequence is CSASGGTYGYTF. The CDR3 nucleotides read TGCAGTGCTTCAGGGGGAACCTATGGCTACACCTTC.

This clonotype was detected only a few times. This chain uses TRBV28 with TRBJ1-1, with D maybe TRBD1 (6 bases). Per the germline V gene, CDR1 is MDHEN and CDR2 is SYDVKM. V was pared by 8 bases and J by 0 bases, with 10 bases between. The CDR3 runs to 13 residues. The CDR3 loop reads CASLGQLNTEAFF. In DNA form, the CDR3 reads TGTGCCAGCCTAGGACAGTTGAACACTGAAGCTTTCTTT.

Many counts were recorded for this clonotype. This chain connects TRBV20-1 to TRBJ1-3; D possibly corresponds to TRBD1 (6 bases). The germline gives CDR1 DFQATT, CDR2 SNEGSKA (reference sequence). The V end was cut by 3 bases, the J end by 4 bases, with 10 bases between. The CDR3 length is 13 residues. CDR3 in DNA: TGCAGTGCTAGCAGGGGCTTGGGAAACACCATATATTTT. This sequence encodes CSASRGLGNTIYF.

CDR3 sequence: CASSPPLGTDTQYF. CDR3 coding DNA: TGTGCCAGCAGTCCCCCCCTCGGGACGGATACGCAGTATTTT. V usage is TRBV28 and J usage is TRBJ2-3; the D call may be TRBD1 or TRBD2 (5 bases each). The V end lost 5 bases, the J end lost 6 bases, and 15 bases lay between the germline ends. The CDR3 has 14 residues. The germline V gene encodes CDR1 MDHEN and CDR2 SYDVKM.

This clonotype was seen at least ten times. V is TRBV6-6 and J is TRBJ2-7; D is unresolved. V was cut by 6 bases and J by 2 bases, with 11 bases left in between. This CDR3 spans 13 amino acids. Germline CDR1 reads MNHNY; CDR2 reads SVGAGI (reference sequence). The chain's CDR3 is CASSPLGTYEQYF. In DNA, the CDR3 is TGTGCCAGCAGCCCCCTTGGCACCTACGAGCAGTACTTC.

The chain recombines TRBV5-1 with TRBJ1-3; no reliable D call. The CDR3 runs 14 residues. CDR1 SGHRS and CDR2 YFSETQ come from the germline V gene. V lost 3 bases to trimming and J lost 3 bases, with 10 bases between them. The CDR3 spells CASSSQADGNTIYF. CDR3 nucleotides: TGCGCCAGCAGCTCCCAGGCGGATGGAAACACCATATATTTT.

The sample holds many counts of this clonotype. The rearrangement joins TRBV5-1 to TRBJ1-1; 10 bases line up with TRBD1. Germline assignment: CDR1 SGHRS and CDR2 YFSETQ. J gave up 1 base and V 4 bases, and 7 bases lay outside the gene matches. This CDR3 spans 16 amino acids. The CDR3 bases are TGCGCCAGCAGCCGAATGACAGGGGGCGGGAACACTGAAGCTTTCTTT. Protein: CASSRMTGGGNTEAFF. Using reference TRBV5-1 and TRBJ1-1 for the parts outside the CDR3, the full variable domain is KAGVTQTPRYLIKTRGQQVTLSCSPISGHRSVSWYQQTPGQGLQFLFEYFSETQRNKGNFPGRFSGRQFSNSRSEMNVSTLELGDSALYLCASSRMTGGGNTEAFFGQGTRLTVV.

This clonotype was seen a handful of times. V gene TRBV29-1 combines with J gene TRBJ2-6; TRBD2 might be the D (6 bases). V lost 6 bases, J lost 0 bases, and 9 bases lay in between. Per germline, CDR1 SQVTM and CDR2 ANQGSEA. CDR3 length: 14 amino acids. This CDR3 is CSVGGNSGANVLTF. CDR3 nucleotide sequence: TGCAGCGTGGGCGGGAACTCTGGGGCCAACGTCCTGACTTTC.

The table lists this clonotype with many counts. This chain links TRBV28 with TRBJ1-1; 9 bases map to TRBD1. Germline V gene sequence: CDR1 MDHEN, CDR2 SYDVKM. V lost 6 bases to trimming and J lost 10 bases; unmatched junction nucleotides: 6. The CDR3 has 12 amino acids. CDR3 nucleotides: TGTGCCAGCAGGGGGGACAGGGTGGTAGCTTTCTTT. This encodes CASRGDRVVAFF.

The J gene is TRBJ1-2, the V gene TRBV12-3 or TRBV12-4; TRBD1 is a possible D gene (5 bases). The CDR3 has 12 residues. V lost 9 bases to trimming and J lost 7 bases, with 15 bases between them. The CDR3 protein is CASFPQGSGYTF. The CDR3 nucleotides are TGTGCCAGTTTCCCTCAGGGATCTGGCTACACCTTC.

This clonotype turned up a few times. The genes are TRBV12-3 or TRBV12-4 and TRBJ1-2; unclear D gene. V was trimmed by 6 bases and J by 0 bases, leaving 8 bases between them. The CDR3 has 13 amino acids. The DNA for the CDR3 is TGTGCCAGCAGCCAGGACCCTAACTATGGCTACACCTTC. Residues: CASSQDPNYGYTF.

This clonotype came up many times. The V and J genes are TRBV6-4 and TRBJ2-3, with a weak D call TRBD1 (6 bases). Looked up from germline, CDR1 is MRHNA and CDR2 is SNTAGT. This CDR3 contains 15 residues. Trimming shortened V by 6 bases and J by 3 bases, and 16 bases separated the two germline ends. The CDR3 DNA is TGTGCCAGCAGGAGACAGGCCTCAGGGACAGATACGCAGTATTTT. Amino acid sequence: CASRRQASGTDTQYF.

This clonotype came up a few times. For the CDR3, the DNA is TGTGCCAGCAGCCTTGGGTCCTCGCTGGTAGATACGCAGTATTTT. The encoded protein is CASSLGSSLVDTQYF. V gene TRBV11-2 combines with J gene TRBJ2-3; no firm D call. The CDR3 runs 15 residues. The ends were cut back, 5 bases at V and 5 bases at J, with 17 bases in the middle. Germline CDR1 and CDR2: SGHAT and FQNNGV.

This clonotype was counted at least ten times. The chain's CDR3 is CASGRGLTDTQYF. In DNA, the CDR3 is TGTGCTAGCGGCAGGGGGCTCACAGATACGCAGTATTTT. J is TRBJ2-3 and V is TRBV12-5; the match to TRBD1 covers 8 bases. This CDR3 is 13 amino acids long. V lost 9 bases, J lost 2 bases, and 4 bases stayed unmatched. Germline assignment: CDR1 LGHNT and CDR2 FRNRAP.